This TCR beta chain was captured in a study of tumor-infiltrating lymphocytes in primary liver carcinoma. Reverse transcription of 500 to 650 ng total RNA with a constant-region primer produced TCR beta cDNA. TCR beta libraries came from three nested multiplex PCR rounds using slightly modified ARM-PCR. Each of the first two PCR rounds ran roughly 9 cycles with TRBV1-TRBV30 forward and C-beta reverse primers. Via MiXCR, TCRdb re-called the multiplex PCR reads, giving one row per CDR3 protein. The sample lists 48,000 or so distinct CDR3 sequences, about 73% occurring once. CDR3 length equals 17 residues. Trimming removed 4 bases from V and 5 bases from J; junction bases left unmatched: 10. Germline-derived CDR1 and CDR2 are SGHTS and YDEGEE. From approximately 20-30 mg of unsorted bulk tissue, DNA and RNA were co-extracted together. Five separate regions per tumor were sampled. This clonotype was recorded at least ten times. Its cognate antigen is unknown.

Points from the study as a whole: No more than about 8-24% of top clones could be seen in all five tumor regions. Tumor specimens were characterized by a significantly higher top-250-clone fraction than blood (p = 0.039).

The source is a man aged 35-49 years with primary liver carcinoma and hepatitis B virus infection. This chain uses TRBV5-8 with TRBJ2-5; 14 bases agree with TRBD2. Sequencing was carried out using liver tumor tissue from sampling region 3. The subset: tumor region T3, left-lateral pole. CDR3 in DNA: TGTGCCAGCAGCGATGGACTAGCGGGAGGTATTGTGGAGACCCAGTACTTC. Protein: CASSDGLAGGIVETQYF.